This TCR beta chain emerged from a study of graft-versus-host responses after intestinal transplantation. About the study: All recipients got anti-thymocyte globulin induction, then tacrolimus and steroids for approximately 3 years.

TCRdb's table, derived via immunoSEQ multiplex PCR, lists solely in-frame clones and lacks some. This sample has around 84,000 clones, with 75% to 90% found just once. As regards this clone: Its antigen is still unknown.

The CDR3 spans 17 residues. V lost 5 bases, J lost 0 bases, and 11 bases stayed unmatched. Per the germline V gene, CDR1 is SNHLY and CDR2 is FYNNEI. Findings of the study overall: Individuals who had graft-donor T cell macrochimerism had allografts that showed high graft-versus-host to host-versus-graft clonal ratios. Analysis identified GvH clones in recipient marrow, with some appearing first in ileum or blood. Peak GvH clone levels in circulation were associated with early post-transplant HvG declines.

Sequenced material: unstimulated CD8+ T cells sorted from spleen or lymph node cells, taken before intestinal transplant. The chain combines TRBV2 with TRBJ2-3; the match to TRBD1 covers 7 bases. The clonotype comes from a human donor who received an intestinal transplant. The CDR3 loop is CASSPSYGQESTDTQYF. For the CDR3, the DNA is TGTGCCAGCAGTCCCAGTTATGGACAGGAGAGCACAGATACGCAGTATTTT.